Listed here are 20 T cell receptor beta chains from one sample, sequenced in a study of blood T cell repertoires in COVID-19. Method: immunoSEQ multiplex PCR; TCRdb's copy keeps in-frame clones and lacks some. Seen here are fewer than 250,000 clones, about nine tenths observed once, and the top ten hold roughly 1.6%. The sample was peripheral blood. These receptors originate from a woman aged 60 to 75 who had recovered from COVID-19.

The chain couples TRBV19 to TRBJ1-3, with D maybe TRBD1 (5 bases). The CDR3 spans 15 residues. V lost 4 bases, J lost 0 bases, and 10 bases lay in between. Per the germline V gene, CDR1 is LNHDA and CDR2 is SQIVND (reference sequence). CDR3 in amino acids: CASSTGGSSGNTIYF. The DNA of the CDR3 is TGTGCCAGTAGTACGGGGGGGAGCTCTGGAAACACCATATATTTT.

The V and J genes are TRBV11-3 and TRBJ2-1, with D possibly being TRBD2 (6 bases). The CDR3 consists of 15 residues. The V gene's germline CDR1 is SGHNT and CDR2 YENEEA. V lost 4 bases, J lost 4 bases, and 14 bases lay in between. CDR3 in DNA: TGTGCCAGCAGCTCCCGGGGGAGCGGATACAATGAGCAGTTCTTC. Translating gives CASSSRGSGYNEQFF.

This clone was counted a single time. The chain joins TRBV7-8 to TRBJ2-7; 8 nucleotides match TRBD1. The V gene's germline CDR1 is SGHVS and CDR2 FQNEAQ. The V gene end was trimmed by 5 bases and the J gene end by 6 bases; junction bases not matched to a gene: 15. The CDR3 spans 16 residues. CDR3 sequence: CASSRAPGGISGEQYF. For the CDR3, the DNA is TGTGCCAGCAGCCGGGCCCCAGGGGGCATAAGCGGCGAGCAGTACTTC.

The V gene is TRBV6-5, the J gene TRBJ1-5, with TRBD1 matching over 8 bases. There are 15 residues in the CDR3. Trimming took 6 bases from V and 1 from J; bases not matched to a gene: 5. Germline V gene data show CDR1 as MNHEY and CDR2 as SVGAGI. This CDR3 reads CASRTGGHSNQPQHF. The CDR3 bases are TGTGCCAGCAGAACAGGGGGGCACAGCAATCAGCCCCAGCATTTT.

This sequence joins TRBV9 and TRBJ2-7, with D tentatively TRBD1 (6 bases). The CDR3 totals 13 residues. The germline gives CDR1 SGDLS, CDR2 YYNGEE. V was trimmed by 4 bases and J by 4 bases, leaving 12 bases between them. CDR3 sequence: CASSRDNAYEQYF. CDR3 DNA: TGTGCCAGCAGCCGGGACAACGCTTACGAGCAGTACTTC. Full variable domain (missing parts from reference TRBV9 and TRBJ2-7): DSGVTQTPKHLITATGQRVTLRCSPRSGDLSVYWYQQSLDQGLQFLIQYYNGEERAKGNILERFSAQQFPDLHSELNLSSLELGDSALYFCASSRDNAYEQYFGPGTRLTVT.

Ten or more counts support this clone. The chain carries TRBV5-4 and TRBJ2-3, with 8 bases aligning to TRBD2. This CDR3 has 14 amino acids. Germline V gene lookup returns CDR1 SGHNT and CDR2 YYREEE (reference sequence). V lost 4 bases, J lost 8 bases, and 9 bases stayed unmatched. The CDR3 sequence: CASSPEPGGGTQYF. The CDR3, as DNA: TGTGCCAGCAGCCCGGAACCGGGGGGGGGTACGCAGTATTTT.

The sample holds one count of this clone. Germline is not matched at one junction end, which may reflect a read error. The CDR3 DNA follows: TGTGCCAGCAGTGAAAGGGGGACCACGGCGCGGTTT. Its protein product is CASSERGTTARF. The chain combines TRBV2 with TRBJ1-5, with D perhaps TRBD1 (6 bases). Germline CDR1 SNHLY, CDR2 FYNNEI. This CDR3 has 12 residues.

The chain has TRBV29-1 and TRBJ2-5; 8 bases are a match to TRBD2. V was pared by 4 bases and J by 2 bases, with 3 bases of the junction left unmatched. The CDR3 sequence is 13 residues long. In germline, CDR1 is SQVTM, CDR2 ANQGSEA. The DNA of the CDR3 is TGCAGCGTTGTCCCGGGGGGGCAAGAGACCCAGTACTTC. It translates to CSVVPGGQETQYF.

The chain couples TRBV20-1 to TRBJ1-2; tentative D call: TRBD1 (5 bases). The CDR3 sequence is 11 residues long. V was clipped by 5 bases and J by 11 bases, with 15 bases between them. Per the germline V gene, CDR1 is DFQATT and CDR2 is SNEGSKA (reference sequence). CDR3 in amino acids: CSAGQAEGYTF. CDR3 DNA: TGCAGTGCTGGCCAGGCGGAGGGGTACACCTTC.

CDR3 sequence reads: CASSHASGVTDTQYF. The CDR3 DNA reads TGCGCCAGCAGCCATGCTAGCGGCGTCACAGATACGCAGTATTTT. The chain combines TRBV4-1 with TRBJ2-3; TRBD2 agrees at 7 bases. The CDR3 is 15 amino acids. Germline assignment: CDR1 MGHRA and CDR2 YSYEKL. The V gene end was trimmed by 3 bases and the J gene end by 2 bases; junction bases not matched to a gene: 5.

This clone was seen a handful of times. CDR3 sequence (DNA): TGTGCCAGCAGTCTTGAGATCACTGAAGCTTTCTTT. Translating it yields CASSLEITEAFF. This sequence joins TRBV28 and TRBJ1-1, with D unresolved. The V end was cut by 5 bases, the J end by 4 bases, with 8 bases between. Germline V gives CDR1 MDHEN, CDR2 SYDVKM. This CDR3 has 12 residues.

This clone came up a few times. This chain uses TRBV5-4 with TRBJ1-4; tentative D call: TRBD1 (5 bases). V lost 5 bases to trimming and J lost 8 bases, with 16 bases between them. This CDR3 has 14 amino acids. Germline V gene sequence: CDR1 SGHNT, CDR2 YYREEE (reference sequence). The CDR3: CASSPSPGEEKLFF. CDR3 nucleotide sequence: TGTGCCAGCAGTCCCTCCCCGGGGGAAGAAAAACTGTTTTTT.

The chain recombines TRBV2 with TRBJ1-5; D gene unclear. CDR1 is SNHLY and CDR2 is FYNNEI in the germline V gene. Trimming stripped 4 bases from V and 5 bases from J, with 12 bases between. There are 14 residues in the CDR3. CDR3 coding DNA: TGTGCCAGCAGTGGACGGAGTGAGGATCAGCCCCAGCATTTT. It yields the protein CASSGRSEDQPQHF.

This rearrangement joins TRBV20-1 to TRBJ2-3; TRBD2 might be the D (6 bases). Germline V lookup: CDR1 DFQATT, CDR2 SNEGSKA (reference sequence). The CDR3 runs to 15 residues. The V and J ends lost 3 bases and 5 bases respectively, with 18 bases between them. In nucleotides, the CDR3 is TGCAGTGCTAGTGGGAGGCCCGGGGGAGGAGATACGCAGTATTTT. Translating it yields CSASGRPGGGDTQYF.

The chain couples TRBV4-1 to TRBJ1-2; the D gene is possibly TRBD1 (6 bases). CDR1 is MGHRA, CDR2 YSYEKL, per germline. This CDR3 contains 16 residues. Trimming pared 4 bases from V and 4 bases from J, leaving 19 bases between. The CDR3 sequence is CASSPTTGSLGYGYTF. The CDR3 region has the DNA TGCGCCAGCAGCCCCACTACAGGGTCCTTAGGCTATGGCTACACCTTC.

This clone showed up just once. This chain connects TRBV2 to TRBJ1-5, with 7 bases identical to TRBD1. This CDR3 comprises 13 residues. Germline V gives CDR1 SNHLY, CDR2 FYNNEI. After removal of 7 bases from V and 5 bases from J, the junction contained 5 bases not matched to a gene. CDR3 loop: CASTFDRDQPQHF. CDR3 nucleotide sequence: TGTGCCAGCACCTTCGACAGGGATCAGCCCCAGCATTTT. The whole variable domain, filled in from reference TRBV2 and TRBJ1-5, reads EPEVTQTPSHQVTQMGQEVILRCVPISNHLYFYWYRQILGQKVEFLVSFYNNEISEKSEIFDDQFSVERPDGSNFTLKIRSTKLEDSAMYFCASTFDRDQPQHFGDGTRLSIL.

The rearrangement joins TRBV18 to TRBJ1-4; 8 positions agree with TRBD1. This CDR3 comprises 16 residues. Germline V gene data show CDR1 as KGHSH and CDR2 as LQKENI. The ends lost 5 bases at V and 3 bases at J; junction bases unmatched: 8. The CDR3 sequence is CASSKSGGEANEKLFF. The DNA for the CDR3 is TGTGCCAGCTCAAAGTCAGGGGGCGAGGCTAATGAAAAACTGTTTTTT.

This chain uses TRBV7-3 with TRBJ2-1; D is possibly TRBD1 (5 bases). Looked up from germline, CDR1 is SGHTA and CDR2 is FQGTGA. The CDR3 loop spans 13 amino acids. V was shortened by 3 bases and J by 9 bases, with 12 bases between the two germline ends. CDR3 coding DNA: TGTGCCAGCAGCTTGGGCAGGGCCGCTGAGCAGTTCTTC. This gives the protein CASSLGRAAEQFF.

The gene calls are TRBV5-1 and TRBJ2-2, with D perhaps TRBD1 (6 bases). There are 17 residues in the CDR3. Germline V gene data show CDR1 as SGHRS and CDR2 as YFSETQ. Between the trimmed V and J ends, which lost 2 bases and 7 bases, there was a span of 21 bases. The CDR3 nucleotides read TGCGCCAGCAGCTTTAGGTCTTACAGGGATAAGAGCGGGGAGCTGTTTTTT. This gives the protein CASSFRSYRDKSGELFF.

The DNA of the CDR3 is TGTGCCAGCAGCCGGGGGCCAAGGGAGACCCAGTACTTC. Amino acids: CASSRGPRETQYF. The gene calls are TRBV7-8 and TRBJ2-5; D possibly matches TRBD1 or TRBD2 (6 bases each). This CDR3 spans 13 amino acids. Per the germline V gene, CDR1 is SGHVS and CDR2 is FQNEAQ. Deletions cut 5 bases from V and 5 bases from J, with 12 bases between.